This record concerns one T cell receptor (beta chain) sequence. Its cognate antigen is unknown. This specimen belongs to a study of CD8+ T cells in alopecia areata. As for the study in general: Tofacitinib was given for 6 to 18 months, then stopped for 6 months. General observations from the study: Elevated clonality characterized lesional scalp relative to normal scalp, particularly in alopecia totalis/universalis. Among patients, TCR sharing was less clear than in mice, a difference possibly due in part to HLA diversity in the patient population. The study also sequences resident alphabeta T cells of normal skin in scalp samples.

After isolation, RNA underwent reverse transcription to generate cDNA as the sequencing template. Assay used: immunoSEQ multiplex PCR; TCRdb lists only in-frame clones, some missing. The sample shows 140,000 to 150,000 clones, around 60% of them seen only once. CDR1 and CDR2 from the germline V gene are SNHLY and FYNNEI. V lost 2 bases, J lost 9 bases, and 11 bases lay in between. The CDR3 loop spans 12 amino acids. This rearrangement joins TRBV2 to TRBJ2-7; D is undetermined. This TCR was recovered from a human donor with alopecia areata. The sample was CD4+ T cells sorted from blood, taken at week 0. Here the CDR3 DNA reads TGTGCCAGCAGTGAACAGAGACCGCTGCAGTACTTC. It codes for CASSEQRPLQYF.